This T cell receptor (beta chain) was obtained from a study of blood T cell repertoires in COVID-19. Whole-study context: Samples came from the United States, Italy and Spain, spanning acute and convalescent COVID-19. PBMCs, B-cell-depleted T cells, or T cells provided the cDNA or gDNA that made up the material.

The protocol was immunoSEQ multiplex PCR, while the TCRdb copy is restricted to in-frame clones and leaves out a portion. The table shows roughly 380,000 clones, with roughly 86% occurring only once. Participants in the exposed group had met a COVID-19 case in the 2 weeks before joining the study. CDR1 is GTSNPN and CDR2 is SVGIG in the germline V gene (reference sequence). The CDR3 sequence is 12 residues long. The junction had 3 bases not matched to a gene; V was cut back by 5 bases and J by 4 bases. J is TRBJ2-5 and V is TRBV30; 8 bases align to TRBD1. Sequenced sample: PBMCs or T cells enriched from blood (not recorded which). The clonotype originates from a woman younger than 45 who had been exposed to COVID-19. CDR3 DNA: TGTGCCTGGGGCGGGACAGGAGAGACCCAGTACTTC. The encoded protein is CAWGGTGETQYF.